The 9 T cell receptor beta chains below all came from one sample that was sequenced in a study of blood T cell repertoires in COVID-19. Using immunoSEQ multiplex PCR, the repertoire was profiled, and TCRdb retains in-frame clones only, with some absent. This sample yields fewer than 110,000 clones, of which around four fifths are seen a single time; approximately 4.3% belongs to the top ten. The sequencing input was peripheral blood. These receptors all stem from a man between 70 and 80 years old with acute or convalescent COVID-19.

This chain links TRBV18 with TRBJ2-7, with 9 bases matching TRBD1. Germline CDR1 reads KGHSH; CDR2 reads LQKENI. The CDR3 consists of 16 residues. The junction had 8 bases not matched to a gene; V was cut back by 4 bases and J by 1 base. CDR3 protein: CASSLRTGELSYEQYF. Here the CDR3 DNA reads TGTGCCAGCTCACTGCGGACAGGGGAGTTATCCTACGAGCAGTACTTC.

This clone has more than one count but fewer than ten. The rearrangement links TRBV3-1 (or the pseudogene TRBV3-2) to TRBJ2-1; 10 bases match TRBD1. The V and J ends lost 5 bases and 8 bases, in that order; junction bases with no gene match: 6. CDR1 and CDR2 (germline): LGHDT, YNNKEL (reference sequence). This CDR3 has 14 amino acids. This CDR3 is CASSEGQGVDEQFF. CDR3 sequence (DNA): TGTGCCAGCAGCGAAGGACAGGGGGTGGATGAGCAGTTCTTC.

The V gene is TRBV9, the J gene TRBJ2-7, with 9 positions matching TRBD1. Germline CDR1 reads SGDLS; CDR2 reads YYNGEE. Trimming took 0 bases from V and 5 from J; bases not matched to a gene: 6. The CDR3 loop spans 15 amino acids. The CDR3 DNA sequence: TGTGCCAGCAGCGTAGAGGGACAGGGCATACACGAGCAGTACTTC. This translates into CASSVEGQGIHEQYF.

This clone has more than one count but fewer than ten. This chain connects TRBV27 to TRBJ1-5; no clear D. Germline V CDR1 and CDR2: MNHEY, SMNVEV (reference sequence). This CDR3 is built from 15 residues. Trimming stripped 4 bases from V and 2 bases from J, with 12 bases between. CDR3 region: CASSSGESGNQPQHF. The CDR3 DNA is TGTGCCAGCAGTTCCGGGGAGAGTGGCAATCAGCCCCAGCATTTT.

The chain recombines TRBV18 with TRBJ2-1, with D possibly being TRBD1 (6 bases). Germline V lookup: CDR1 KGHSH, CDR2 LQKENI. The CDR3 is made up of 15 amino acids. V was trimmed by 5 bases and J by 0 bases, leaving 11 bases between them. CDR3 DNA sequence: TGTGCCAGCTCATATAACAGGGACTCCTACAATGAGCAGTTCTTC. Translating gives CASSYNRDSYNEQFF.

V usage is TRBV9 and J usage is TRBJ1-3; the match to TRBD1 covers 8 bases. The CDR3 has 15 residues. From germline, CDR1 is SGDLS and CDR2 YYNGEE. J lost 0 bases, V lost 4 bases, and 3 bases had no gene match. The CDR3 here is CASSTDRGSGNTIYF. CDR3 in DNA: TGTGCCAGCAGCACTGACAGGGGCTCTGGAAACACCATATATTTT.

This chain joins TRBV11-2 and TRBJ2-1, with 7 bases fitting TRBD1. Trimming at V came to 1 base and at J to 2 bases, leaving 2 bases not matched to a gene. Germline CDR1 SGHAT, CDR2 FQNNGV. This CDR3 comprises 15 residues. In nucleotides, the CDR3 is TGTGCCAGCAGCTTAGTGCAGGGGGCCTACAATGAGCAGTTCTTC. This sequence encodes CASSLVQGAYNEQFF.

The chain couples TRBV18 to TRBJ1-2, with no clear D. This CDR3 contains 13 residues. The germline V gene has CDR1 KGHSH and CDR2 LQKENI. V lost 3 bases and J 7 bases, leaving 12 bases between the germline ends. CDR3 sequence (DNA): TGTGCCAGCTCACCCCGGGATTGGAGTGGCTACACCTTC. Translation: CASSPRDWSGYTF.

The J gene is TRBJ1-5, the V gene TRBV19; 7 bases are shared with TRBD1. CDR3 length: 15 amino acids. V dropped 5 bases and J dropped 0; count of bases not matched to a gene: 4. Germline CDR1 and CDR2: LNHDA and SQIVND (reference sequence). For the CDR3, the DNA is TGTGCCAGTAGTTCAGGACAGGATAGCAATCAGCCCCAGCATTTT. Protein: CASSSGQDSNQPQHF.